This T cell receptor (beta chain) was obtained from a study of memory CD4+ T cells and cytomegalovirus serostatus. Study-wide points: The CMV-associated TCR signature appears largely within the CD4+ memory repertoire.

The CDR3 loop spans 12 amino acids. V was trimmed by 6 bases and J by 6 bases, leaving 9 bases between them. Germline V gene lookup returns CDR1 MNHNY and CDR2 SVGAGI (reference sequence). The sort gate was single viable CD3+CD4+CD8-CD45RO+ cells for memory CD4+ T cells. Total CD4+ T cells were enriched by CD4 positive selection. On this clone: Its antigen is as yet unknown.

Profiling relied on immunoSEQ multiplex PCR, and the TCRdb table lists in-frame clones only, not all of them. The table lists 50,000 or so clones, about 83% of them singletons, with just under 2% in the top ten. J is TRBJ1-5 and V is TRBV6-6; D is possibly TRBD1 (6 bases). The TCR comes from an adult in good health and CMV-seropositive. The specimen sequenced was memory CD4+ T cells from blood. The CDR3 protein is CASRLQGQPQHF. The CDR3 DNA sequence: TGTGCCAGCAGGCTACAGGGTCAGCCCCAGCATTTT.